This TCR beta chain was obtained from a study of T cell repertoires in cytomegalovirus infection. Study overall: Selected CMV epitopes included recently identified HLA-C-restricted ones as well as well-studied HLA-B-restricted ones. Public TCR beta signatures marked donors with CMV infection and the matching HLA.

After removal of 5 bases from V and 4 bases from J, the junction contained 8 bases not matched to a gene. CDR3 length equals 15 residues. Germline CDR1 and CDR2: SGHAT and FQDESV (reference sequence). From the reads, TCRdb called clonotypes with MiXCR, one entry per CDR3 protein. The data contain approximately 730,000 distinct CDR3 sequences, roughly 29% of them singletons. The table lists this clonotype with a few counts. Its target is not known. V gene TRBV11-1 combines with J gene TRBJ2-3; 8 positions match TRBD2. The starting material was cultured CD8+ T cells from PBMCs, obtained from culture after CMV antigen stimulation. The receptor was isolated from a human donor in good health (CMV status not recorded). Some clones in this sample may be carry-over from other donors' samples. The CDR3: CASSPFAGGSDTQYF. Written as DNA, the CDR3 is TGTGCCAGCAGCCCCTTTGCGGGGGGCTCAGATACGCAGTATTTT.